In this sample, the clone carrying this T cell receptor beta chain turned up a few times. Antigen unknown. These data come from a study of response to subunit inactivated influenza vaccine. Findings of the study overall: The authors put forward the suggestion that each seasonal influenza vaccination may bring in only a limited number of new T cells.

MiXCR, run by TCRdb on the RT-PCR reads, gives a single entry per CDR3 protein. Among fewer than 350,000 distinct CDR3 sequences listed, roughly 22% were seen once. CDR1 and CDR2 (germline): MNHNS, SASEGT. This CDR3 has 16 amino acids. V gave up 6 bases and J gave up 5 bases; unmatched junction bases: 7. The chain links TRBV6-1 to TRBJ2-5, with TRBD2 matching over 15 bases. This TCR came from a man aged 45-69 years who received an inactivated influenza vaccine. Sequencing was performed on PBMCs from blood, taken less than 22 months after vaccination. DNA of the CDR3: TGTGCCAGCAGACCCGGACTAGCGGGAGGGCAGGAGACCCAGTACTTC. Protein sequence: CASRPGLAGGQETQYF.